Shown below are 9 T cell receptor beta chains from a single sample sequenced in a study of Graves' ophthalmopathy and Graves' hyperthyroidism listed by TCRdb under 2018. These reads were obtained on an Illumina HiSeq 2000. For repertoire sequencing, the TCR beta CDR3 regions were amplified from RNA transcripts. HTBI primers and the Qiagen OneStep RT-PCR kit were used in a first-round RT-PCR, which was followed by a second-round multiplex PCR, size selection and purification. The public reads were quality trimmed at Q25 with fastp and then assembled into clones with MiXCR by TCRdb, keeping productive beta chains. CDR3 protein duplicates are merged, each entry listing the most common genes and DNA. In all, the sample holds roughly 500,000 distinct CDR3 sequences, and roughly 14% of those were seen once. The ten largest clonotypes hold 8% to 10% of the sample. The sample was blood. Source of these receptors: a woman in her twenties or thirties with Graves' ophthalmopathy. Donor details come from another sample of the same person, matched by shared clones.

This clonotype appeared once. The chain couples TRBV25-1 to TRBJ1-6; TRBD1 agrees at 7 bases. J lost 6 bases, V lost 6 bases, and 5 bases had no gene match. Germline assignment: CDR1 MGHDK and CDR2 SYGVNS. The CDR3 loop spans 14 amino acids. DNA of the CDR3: TGTGCCAGCAGAAAGACAGGGAGTAATTCACCCCTCCACTTT. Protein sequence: CASRKTGSNSPLHF. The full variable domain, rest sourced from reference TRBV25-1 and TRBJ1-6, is EADIYQTPRYLVIGTGKKITLECSQTMGHDKMYWYQQDPGMELHLIHYSYGVNSTEKGDLSSESTVSRIRTEHFPLTLESARPSHTSQYLCASRKTGSNSPLHFGNGTRLTVT.

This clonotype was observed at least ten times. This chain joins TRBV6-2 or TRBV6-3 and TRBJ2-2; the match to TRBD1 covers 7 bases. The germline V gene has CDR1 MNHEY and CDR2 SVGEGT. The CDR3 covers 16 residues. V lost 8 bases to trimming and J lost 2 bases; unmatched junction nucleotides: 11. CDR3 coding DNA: TGTGCCAGCGAGCACTGGGACAGTGGTAACACCGGGGAGCTGTTTTTT. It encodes CASEHWDSGNTGELFF.

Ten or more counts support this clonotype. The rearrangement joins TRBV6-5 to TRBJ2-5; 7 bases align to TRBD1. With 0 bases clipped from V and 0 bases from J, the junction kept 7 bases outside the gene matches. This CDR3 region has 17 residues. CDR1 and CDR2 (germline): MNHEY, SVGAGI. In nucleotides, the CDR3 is TGTGCCAGCAGTTACTCTGGACAGGCCTACTACCAAGAGACCCAGTACTTC. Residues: CASSYSGQAYYQETQYF.

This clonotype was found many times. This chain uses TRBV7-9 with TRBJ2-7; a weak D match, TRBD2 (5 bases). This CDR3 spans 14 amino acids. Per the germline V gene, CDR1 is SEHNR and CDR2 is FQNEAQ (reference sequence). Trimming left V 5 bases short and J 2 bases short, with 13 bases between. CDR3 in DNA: TGTGCCAGCAGCCCGAGCGGCCCTACCTACGAGCAGTACTTC. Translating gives CASSPSGPTYEQYF.

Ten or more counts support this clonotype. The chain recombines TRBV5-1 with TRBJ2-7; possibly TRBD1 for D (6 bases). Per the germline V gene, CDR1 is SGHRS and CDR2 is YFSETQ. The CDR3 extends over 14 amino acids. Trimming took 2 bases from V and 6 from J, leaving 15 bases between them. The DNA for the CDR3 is TGCGCCAGCAGCTTCCCGGACAGAACAGGCGAGCAGTACTTC. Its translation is CASSFPDRTGEQYF. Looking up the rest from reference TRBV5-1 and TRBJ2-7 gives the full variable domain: KAGVTQTPRYLIKTRGQQVTLSCSPISGHRSVSWYQQTPGQGLQFLFEYFSETQRNKGNFPGRFSGRQFSNSRSEMNVSTLELGDSALYLCASSFPDRTGEQYFGPGTRLTVT.

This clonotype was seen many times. Written as DNA, the CDR3 is TGTGCCAGCAGTGAAGATAGCGGGAGTAATCACGAGCAGTACTTC. Translation: CASSEDSGSNHEQYF. The chain links TRBV6-1 to TRBJ2-7, with 9 bases matching TRBD2. Germline V CDR1 and CDR2: MNHNS, SASEGT. Germline trimming cut 1 base from V and 5 bases from J; bases unmatched to any gene: 6. There are 15 residues in the CDR3.

CDR3 bases: TGTGCCAGCGCTTCTCCTGCCAGTACCTCCTACGAGCAGTACTTC. Residues: CASASPASTSYEQYF. The chain combines TRBV6-1 with TRBJ2-7; D gene ambiguous. The V end was cut by 8 bases, the J end by 0 bases, with 17 bases between. Looked up from germline, CDR1 is MNHNS and CDR2 is SASEGT. The CDR3 has 15 residues.

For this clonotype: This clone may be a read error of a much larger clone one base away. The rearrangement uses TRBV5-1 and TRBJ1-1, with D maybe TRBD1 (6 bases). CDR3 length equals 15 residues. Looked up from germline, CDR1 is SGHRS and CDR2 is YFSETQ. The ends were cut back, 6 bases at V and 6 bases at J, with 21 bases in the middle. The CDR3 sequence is CASTEQTTGSPEAFF. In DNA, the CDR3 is TGCGCCAGCACTGAACAGACAACAGGGAGCCCTGAAGCTTTCTTT.

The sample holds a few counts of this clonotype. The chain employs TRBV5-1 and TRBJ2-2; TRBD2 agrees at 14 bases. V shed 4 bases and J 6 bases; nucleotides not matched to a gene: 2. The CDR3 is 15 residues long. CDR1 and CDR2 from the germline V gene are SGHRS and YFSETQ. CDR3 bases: TGCGCCAGCAGCGGGACTAGCGGGAGCCCCGGGGAGCTGTTTTTT. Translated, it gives CASSGTSGSPGELFF.